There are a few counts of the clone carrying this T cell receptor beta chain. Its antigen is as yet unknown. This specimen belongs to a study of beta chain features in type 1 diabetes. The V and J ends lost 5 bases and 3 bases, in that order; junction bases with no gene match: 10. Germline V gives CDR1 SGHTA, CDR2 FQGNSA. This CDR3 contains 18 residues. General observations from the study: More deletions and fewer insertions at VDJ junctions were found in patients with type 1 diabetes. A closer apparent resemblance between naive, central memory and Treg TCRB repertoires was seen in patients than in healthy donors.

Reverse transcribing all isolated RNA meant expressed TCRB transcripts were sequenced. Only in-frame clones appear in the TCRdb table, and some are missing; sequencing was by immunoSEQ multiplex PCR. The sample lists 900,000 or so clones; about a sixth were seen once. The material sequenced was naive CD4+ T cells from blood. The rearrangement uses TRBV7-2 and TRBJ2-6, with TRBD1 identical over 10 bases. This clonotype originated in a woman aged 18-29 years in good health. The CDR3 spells CASSRRSTGGDGANVLTF. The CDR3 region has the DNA TGTGCCAGCAGCCGTAGGTCGACAGGGGGCGATGGGGCCAACGTCCTGACTTTC.